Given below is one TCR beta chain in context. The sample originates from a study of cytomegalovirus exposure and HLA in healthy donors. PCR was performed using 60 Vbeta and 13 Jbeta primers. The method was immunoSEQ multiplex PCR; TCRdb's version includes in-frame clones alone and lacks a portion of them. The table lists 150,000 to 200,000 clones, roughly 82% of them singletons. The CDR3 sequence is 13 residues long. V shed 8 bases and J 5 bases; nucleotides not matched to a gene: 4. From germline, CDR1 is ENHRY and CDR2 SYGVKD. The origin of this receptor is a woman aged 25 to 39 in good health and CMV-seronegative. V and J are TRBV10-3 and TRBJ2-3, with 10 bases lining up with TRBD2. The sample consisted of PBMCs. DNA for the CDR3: TGTGCCATCTCTAGCGGGGGAGGAGATACGCAGTATTTT. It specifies CAISSGGGDTQYF.